This TCR beta chain was captured in a study of T cells in Graves' hyperthyroidism and ophthalmopathy. Per the germline V gene, CDR1 is KGHSY and CDR2 is FQNENV. There are 13 residues in the CDR3. With 2 bases removed from V and 3 bases from J, the gap between germline ends came to 8 bases. TCR beta CDR3 region amplification was performed from RNA transcripts. In the first-round RT-PCR of the TCR CDR3, the HTBI primer set was used. TCRdb itself ran the multiplex PCR reads through MiXCR, one entry per CDR3 protein. This table holds around 660,000 distinct CDR3 sequences, roughly 45% found once. The specimen sequenced was peripheral blood or thyroid tissue (not recorded which). The rearrangement links TRBV16 to TRBJ2-7; either TRBD1 or TRBD2 may fit D (5 bases each). This TCR came from an adult man with Graves' disease, either hyperthyroidism or ophthalmopathy (not recorded which). The CDR3 spells CASSQQGVYEQYF. The CDR3 nucleotides read TGTGCCAGCAGCCAACAGGGAGTCTACGAGCAGTACTTC.